These 7 T cell receptor beta chains originate from one sample sequenced in a study of T-cell memory formation after mild COVID-19. TCRdb passed the 5' RACE reads through MiXCR, listing each CDR3 protein once. The table shows roughly 51,000 distinct CDR3 sequences, with approximately 6.6% occurring only once. Sample: PBMCs or a T cell subset sorted from them (not recorded which). The receptors stem from a young man who had mild COVID-19 (a few samples of this study predate the infection). Cell type and time point are not known.

This clonotype was recorded a few times. V usage is TRBV5-1 and J usage is TRBJ2-2; D call uncertain. With 1 base removed from V and 6 bases from J, the gap between germline ends came to 4 bases. Per germline, CDR1 SGHRS and CDR2 YFSETQ. The CDR3 spans 12 residues. The CDR3 bases are TGCGCCAGCAGCTTGCTGGCCGGGGAGCTGTTTTTT. It encodes CASSLLAGELFF.

This clonotype occurred many times. This chain connects TRBV7-2 to TRBJ2-3; a possible D gene is TRBD2 (5 bases). The CDR3 has 14 amino acids. Trimming took 4 bases from V and 6 from J, leaving 14 bases between them. The germline V gene has CDR1 SGHTA and CDR2 FQGNSA. The CDR3 DNA sequence: TGTGCCAGCAGCTCTGAACCGGGGTATGATACGCAGTATTTT. This sequence encodes CASSSEPGYDTQYF.

This chain uses TRBV6-2 or TRBV6-3 with TRBJ1-2; no definite D call. CDR1 MNHEY and CDR2 SVGEGT come from the germline V gene. The CDR3 is made up of 12 amino acids. Trimming cost V 2 bases and J 4 bases, with 5 bases left between them. CDR3 sequence (DNA): TGTGCCAGCAGTTACCGGATCTATGGCTACACCTTC. Translating it yields CASSYRIYGYTF.

The chain links TRBV6-1 to TRBJ1-2; 9 bases match TRBD1. CDR1 and CDR2 from the germline V gene are MNHNS and SASEGT. V shed 6 bases and J 3 bases; nucleotides not matched to a gene: 5. The CDR3 is made up of 14 amino acids. The CDR3 DNA is TGTGCCAGCAGATCGACAGGGGGGGACTATGGCTACACCTTC. It codes for CASRSTGGDYGYTF.

This clonotype was detected only a few times. The chain employs TRBV5-4 and TRBJ2-2; either TRBD1 or TRBD2 may supply D (5 bases each). CDR1 is SGHNT and CDR2 is YYREEE in the germline V gene (reference sequence). V lost 4 bases and J 7 bases, leaving 14 bases between the germline ends. The CDR3 length is 14 residues. This chain's CDR3 is CASSPARGDGELFF. CDR3 sequence (DNA): TGTGCCAGCAGCCCCGCTAGGGGAGACGGGGAGCTGTTTTTT.

This clonotype was detected a few times. The CDR3 region is CAINRQGNTGELFF. The CDR3 region has the DNA TGTGCCATCAACCGACAGGGGAACACCGGGGAGCTGTTTTTT. This chain joins TRBV10-3 and TRBJ2-2; 7 bases match TRBD1. Looked up from germline, CDR1 is ENHRY and CDR2 is SYGVKD. Trimming took 7 bases from V and 1 from J; bases not matched to a gene: 3. This CDR3 has 14 amino acids.

This clonotype was counted only a few times. The chain joins TRBV20-1 to TRBJ1-2; D unclear. Germline assignment: CDR1 DFQATT and CDR2 SNEGSKA (reference sequence). V was pared by 3 bases and J by 4 bases, with 12 bases between. This CDR3 contains 13 residues. In DNA, the CDR3 is TGCAGTGCTAGGGTCGGAACGTCCTATGGCTACACCTTC. It translates to CSARVGTSYGYTF.